This T cell receptor (beta chain) comes out of a study of OX40 agonist ivuxolimab in advanced cancers. The study's findings and limits: Low normalized clonal expansion also occurred in some nonresponding patients.

TCRdb's copy holds only in-frame clones and misses some; the assay was immunoSEQ multiplex PCR. The data show tens of thousands of clones, over 80% seen once. Regarding this clone: The antigen remains unidentified.

The CDR3 runs 14 residues. With V trimmed by 4 bases and J by 4 bases, 6 bases remained unmatched. Germline V gives CDR1 LGHNA, CDR2 YSLEER. The input for sequencing was CD4+ or CD8+ T cells sorted from blood, taken in a trial of the OX40 agonist ivuxolimab. This receptor was identified in an adult with an advanced solid tumor such as melanoma, head and neck, liver or kidney cancer. The chain employs TRBV4-3 and TRBJ2-7, with 8 bases matching TRBD1. As DNA, the CDR3 is TGCGCCAGCAGCCCCGGACAGGGAATTTACGAGCAGTACTTC. Protein sequence: CASSPGQGIYEQYF.